The 20 T cell receptor beta chains below come from one sample, sequenced in a study of blood T cell repertoires in COVID-19. The assay was immunoSEQ multiplex PCR, and TCRdb's table has in-frame clones only and misses some. The sample carries about 120,000 clones, around four fifths recorded once. The sample taken for sequencing was peripheral blood. Source of these receptors: a human donor in a cohort sampled during active COVID-19.

This chain connects TRBV28 to TRBJ2-3; 9 bases line up with TRBD1. Germline V lookup: CDR1 MDHEN, CDR2 SYDVKM. This CDR3 is 15 amino acids long. V lost 3 bases and J lost 6; bases outside the gene matches: 7. Written as DNA, the CDR3 is TGTGCCAGCAGTTTCCCGGACAGGGGAAGTGATACGCAGTATTTT. Its protein product is CASSFPDRGSDTQYF.

The rearrangement joins TRBV6-2 or TRBV6-3 to TRBJ2-4; the D gene is possibly TRBD1 (6 bases). V gave up 4 bases and J gave up 0 bases, with 13 bases separating them. Germline CDR1 and CDR2: MNHEY and SVGEGT. The CDR3 totals 16 residues. This CDR3 reads CASSSTGALAKNIQYF. The CDR3 nucleotides are TGTGCCAGCAGTTCGACAGGCGCCCTAGCCAAAAACATTCAGTACTTC.

The V call is TRBV4-1, the J call TRBJ2-1, with D maybe TRBD2 (6 bases). Germline V gives CDR1 MGHRA, CDR2 YSYEKL. The CDR3 spans 16 residues. V was pared by 1 base and J by 0 bases, with 10 bases between. The CDR3 sequence: CASSQGRGTSYNEQFF. For the CDR3, the DNA is TGCGCCAGCAGCCAAGGACGGGGGACCTCCTACAATGAGCAGTTCTTC.

This clone showed up just once. V is TRBV24-1 and J is TRBJ2-3; no firm D call. The length of the CDR3 is 17 residues. Germline V gene lookup returns CDR1 KGHDR and CDR2 SFDVKD. Trimming stripped 3 bases from V and 3 bases from J, with 18 bases between. The CDR3 loop is CATSDVTLSMRTDTQYF. The CDR3 bases are TGTGCCACCAGTGATGTGACTTTGAGTATGAGGACAGATACGCAGTATTTT.

This clone was counted once. This chain uses TRBV18 with TRBJ1-5; TRBD1 aligns across 9 bases. This CDR3 comprises 16 residues. Trimming at V came to 4 bases and at J to 5 bases, leaving 9 bases not matched to a gene. From germline, CDR1 is KGHSH and CDR2 LQKENI. The CDR3 protein is CASSRTPGQGDQPQHF. The CDR3 DNA sequence: TGTGCCAGCTCACGAACACCGGGACAGGGCGATCAGCCCCAGCATTTT.

V is TRBV9 and J is TRBJ1-1; D is perhaps TRBD1 (6 bases). Germline V gene data show CDR1 as SGDLS and CDR2 as YYNGEE. This CDR3 contains 14 residues. Trimming took off 3 bases at V and 1 base at J, with 10 bases between the two ends. CDR3 residues: CASSAGHPNTEAFF. The CDR3 nucleotides read TGTGCCAGCAGCGCGGGACACCCGAACACTGAAGCTTTCTTT. The full variable domain, with the rest looked up from reference TRBV9 and TRBJ1-1, is DSGVTQTPKHLITATGQRVTLRCSPRSGDLSVYWYQQSLDQGLQFLIQYYNGEERAKGNILERFSAQQFPDLHSELNLSSLELGDSALYFCASSAGHPNTEAFFGQGTRLTVV.

This chain uses TRBV6-5 with TRBJ2-2; D perhaps matches TRBD2 (5 bases). Germline CDR1 MNHEY, CDR2 SVGAGI. The CDR3 has 13 amino acids. Trimming took off 6 bases at V and 6 bases at J, with 11 bases between the two ends. The CDR3 reads CASRGRGSGELFF. The CDR3 nucleotides read TGTGCCAGCAGAGGACGAGGGTCCGGGGAGCTGTTTTTT.

Only a few counts were recorded for this clone. The chain employs TRBV19 and TRBJ2-1, with 9 bases fitting TRBD1. The germline gives CDR1 LNHDA, CDR2 SQIVND (reference sequence). This CDR3 is 16 amino acids long. J was trimmed by 7 bases and V by 1 base; bases with no gene match: 8. The CDR3 loop is CASSIAGQGMGNEQFF. DNA of the CDR3: TGTGCCAGTAGTATAGCGGGACAGGGAATGGGAAATGAGCAGTTCTTC.

The rearrangement joins TRBV4-3 to TRBJ2-7; 8 nucleotides line up with TRBD2. Germline CDR1 LGHNA, CDR2 YSLEER. After removal of 0 bases from V and 3 bases from J, the junction contained 7 bases not matched to a gene. The CDR3 runs to 16 residues. This chain's CDR3 is CASSQDLSGGYYEQYF. The CDR3, as DNA: TGCGCCAGCAGCCAAGATCTATCGGGGGGGTACTACGAGCAGTACTTC.

The chain has TRBV9 and TRBJ2-6; D is undetermined. CDR1 is SGDLS and CDR2 is YYNGEE in the germline V gene. The length of the CDR3 is 15 residues. V was clipped by 0 bases and J by 1 base, with 5 bases between them. The CDR3 DNA reads TGTGCCAGCAGCGTAGGGCAGTCTGGGGCCAACGTCCTGACTTTC. Its translation: CASSVGQSGANVLTF.

The sample holds a few counts of this clone. The sample holds other DNA sequences that translate to the same CDR3. The chain is built from TRBV18 and TRBJ2-2, with 9 nucleotides matching TRBD1. The V segment lost 3 bases and the J segment 0 bases; nucleotides outside the gene matches: 2. CDR1 is KGHSH, CDR2 LQKENI, per germline. This CDR3 has 16 residues. CDR3: CASSPGQGANTGELFF. The CDR3 region has the DNA TGTGCCAGCTCACCGGGACAGGGCGCGAACACCGGGGAGCTGTTTTTT.

The chain joins TRBV6-5 to TRBJ2-5; 8 nucleotides align to TRBD1. The CDR3 extends over 12 amino acids. Germline CDR1 reads MNHEY; CDR2 reads SVGAGI. The J segment lost 5 bases and the V segment lost 10 bases, leaving 6 bases of the junction unmatched. Written as DNA, the CDR3 is TGTGCCACCCAGGGGGCCGGGGAGACCCAGTACTTC. Its translation: CATQGAGETQYF.

The chain carries TRBV15 and TRBJ1-5; D is uncertain. The CDR3 is 13 residues long. Trimming shortened V by 4 bases and J by 5 bases, and 9 bases separated the two germline ends. CDR1 and CDR2 (germline): LNHNV, YYDKDF (reference sequence). CDR3 sequence (DNA): TGTGCCACCAGCACTATGCCCGATCAGCCCCAGCATTTT. Protein product: CATSTMPDQPQHF.

This chain links TRBV4-1 with TRBJ1-4, with 7 bases lining up with TRBD1. Looked up from germline, CDR1 is MGHRA and CDR2 is YSYEKL. This CDR3 spans 17 amino acids. V lost 1 base, J lost 8 bases, and 13 bases stayed unmatched. The DNA for the CDR3 is TGCGCCAGCAGCCAAGCATATAGACAGGGTCTACGGGAAAAACTGTTTTTT. Protein product: CASSQAYRQGLREKLFF.

The gene calls are TRBV5-4 and TRBJ2-3, with 7 bases matching TRBD2. The trim removed 4 bases at V and 0 bases at J, leaving 5 bases unmatched. The germline V gene encodes CDR1 SGHNT and CDR2 YYREEE (reference sequence). This CDR3 spans 15 amino acids. CDR3 DNA sequence: TGTGCCAGCAGCGAGGGACTACAGAGCACAGATACGCAGTATTTT. Protein sequence: CASSEGLQSTDTQYF.

This chain uses TRBV2 with TRBJ2-7; tentative D call: TRBD2 (5 bases). CDR3 size: 15 residues. Germline assignment: CDR1 SNHLY and CDR2 FYNNEI. V lost 7 bases, J lost 0 bases, and 16 bases lay in between. CDR3: CASITFDTSSYEQYF. The CDR3 DNA follows: TGTGCCAGCATCACCTTTGACACTAGCTCCTACGAGCAGTACTTC.

In its sample, this clone was seen once. The gene calls are TRBV12-5 and TRBJ1-1; 8 nucleotides line up with TRBD1. Trimming removed 3 bases from V and 14 bases from J; junction bases left unmatched: 5. The length of the CDR3 is 11 residues. Germline loops: CDR1 LGHNT, CDR2 FRNRAP. This CDR3 reads CASGFDRGGFF. The CDR3 DNA reads as TGTGCTAGTGGTTTCGACAGGGGTGGATTCTTT.

The V gene is TRBV7-9, the J gene TRBJ1-4; 8 nucleotides agree with TRBD1. After removal of 5 bases from V and 7 bases from J, the junction contained 6 bases not matched to a gene. Germline V CDR1 and CDR2: SEHNR, FQNEAQ (reference sequence). The CDR3 extends over 14 amino acids. The CDR3 DNA reads TGTGCCAGCAGCCTGACAGGGGACGGTGAAAAACTGTTTTTT. Encoded protein: CASSLTGDGEKLFF.

The chain employs TRBV7-9 and TRBJ2-7; 10 positions agree with TRBD2. This CDR3 contains 13 residues. V was clipped by 8 bases and J by 6 bases; unmatched bases: 7. Germline V lookup: CDR1 SEHNR, CDR2 FQNEAQ (reference sequence). The CDR3 region is CASESGGAGEQYF. The CDR3, as DNA: TGTGCCAGCGAAAGCGGGGGGGCAGGCGAGCAGTACTTC.

The rearrangement joins TRBV5-5 to TRBJ2-3, with a possible D match to TRBD1 (6 bases). Per germline, CDR1 SGHKS and CDR2 YYEKEE (reference sequence). The CDR3 consists of 15 residues. V shed 3 bases and J shed 0 bases, with 11 bases lying between them. The CDR3 reads CASSSQGFSTDTQYF. As DNA, the CDR3 is TGTGCCAGCAGCTCACAGGGTTTTAGCACAGATACGCAGTATTTT.